The present T cell receptor (beta chain) was sequenced within a study of spatial heterogeneity in lung cancer. Background on the study: The study consistently detected more beta-chain than alpha-chain sequences.

This clonotype was counted at least ten times. Antigen: not known. This beta chain came through as a stray read in a library set up for alpha chains, and its size says little. J gave up 0 bases and V 4 bases, and 5 bases lay outside the gene matches. Germline CDR1 reads DFQATT; CDR2 reads SNEGSKA (reference sequence). The CDR3 spans 16 residues. Whole-study findings and limits: How many expanded intratumoral alpha and beta TCRs were present tracked the tumor mutation count, which was a count of nonsynonymous mutations.

Carried by each TCR cDNA molecule was a unique molecular identifier. From the 5' RACE reads, TCRdb called clonotypes with MiXCR, one entry per CDR3 protein. In the table there are over 10,000 distinct CDR3 sequences, around 5.9% of which are singletons. The time point denotes: sample taken at primary tumor resection. The donors were approximately 70 patients with non-small cell lung cancer that was early-stage and untreated. Researchers sequenced whole RNA taken from tumor, nontumor lung or frozen PBMC without sorting. The receptor was isolated from a female donor with early-stage non-small cell lung cancer. This chain joins TRBV20-1 and TRBJ2-3; 12 nucleotides line up with TRBD2. The sample in question was lung tumor tissue, obtained at surgery. CDR3 DNA: TGCAGTGCTATAGTCGGACTAGCGGGGAGCACAGATACGCAGTATTTT. It specifies CSAIVGLAGSTDTQYF.